Included here is one T cell receptor (beta chain) sequence, with context. TCRdb keeps only in-frame clones here, not all; method: immunoSEQ multiplex PCR. The sample has 60,000 or so clones, about four fifths seen once. The sample is drawn from a study of blood T cell repertoires in COVID-19. The CDR3 contains 13 residues. V was pared by 6 bases and J by 9 bases, with 15 bases between. The chain couples TRBV12-3 or TRBV12-4 to TRBJ2-1; a weak D match, TRBD2 (5 bases). The sample comprised peripheral blood. This TCR was sampled from a woman aged 45-65 years with active or convalescent COVID-19. The CDR3 nucleotides read TGTGCCAGCAGAACCGCAGTAGCGCGTGAGCAGTTCTTC. Amino acids: CASRTAVAREQFF.